Shown below are 26 T cell receptor beta chains from a single sample sequenced in a study of tumor-infiltrating lymphocytes in localized non-small cell lung cancer. TCRdb's table, derived via immunoSEQ multiplex PCR, lists solely in-frame clones and lacks some. The table shows about 8,900 clones, with 68% occurring only once. What was sequenced was uninvolved lung tissue not adjacent to the tumor. The receptors come from a human donor with non-small cell lung cancer.

In its sample, this clone is medium-sized. The V and J genes are TRBV6-6 and TRBJ2-3, with 7 bases that match TRBD1. Germline V lookup: CDR1 MNHNY, CDR2 SVGAGI (reference sequence). With V trimmed by 4 bases and J by 1 base, 5 bases remained unmatched. The CDR3 runs to 15 residues. The CDR3 bases are TGTGCCAGCAGTTCCCGGGACAGAGGCACAGATACGCAGTATTTT. Protein product: CASSSRDRGTDTQYF.

The V gene is TRBV19, the J gene TRBJ1-5; TRBD1 is a possible D gene (5 bases). Germline V CDR1 and CDR2: LNHDA, SQIVND (reference sequence). The CDR3 runs 15 residues. Trimming shortened V by 7 bases and J by 4 bases, and 17 bases separated the two germline ends. The CDR3 nucleotides are TGTGCCAGTACCATCCACGAGAGGGGTAATCAGCCCCAGCATTTT. This translates into CASTIHERGNQPQHF. The variable domain in full, completed from reference TRBV19 and TRBJ1-5, reads DGGITQSPKYLFRKEGQNVTLSCEQNLNHDAMYWYRQDPGQGLRLIYYSQIVNDFQKGDIAEGYSVSREKKESFPLTVTSAQKNPTAFYLCASTIHERGNQPQHFGDGTRLSIL.

This clone was observed a handful of times. The genes are TRBV7-9 and TRBJ2-1; possibly TRBD2 for D (6 bases). Trimming pared 4 bases from V and 2 bases from J, leaving 15 bases between. This CDR3 spans 16 amino acids. The germline V gene encodes CDR1 SEHNR and CDR2 FQNEAQ (reference sequence). CDR3 coding DNA: TGTGCCAGCAGCTCCAGAATAGCGGAGCCCTACAATGAGCAGTTCTTC. Protein: CASSSRIAEPYNEQFF.

In this sample, this clone turned up a few times. This sequence joins TRBV7-2 and TRBJ2-2; tentatively, D is TRBD1 (5 bases). Germline CDR1 is SGHTA and CDR2 is FQGNSA. This CDR3 is built from 16 residues. V shed 5 bases and J shed 1 base, with 14 bases lying between them. The CDR3 DNA reads TGTGCCAGCAGCCCGGTCAACAGGAAGAACACCGGGGAGCTGTTTTTT. Its protein product is CASSPVNRKNTGELFF.

The chain employs TRBV6-5 and TRBJ2-3; 9 nucleotides agree with TRBD2. This CDR3 has 14 residues. Germline V gene sequence: CDR1 MNHEY, CDR2 SVGAGI. J gave up 1 base and V 4 bases, and 0 bases lay outside the gene matches. The CDR3 spells CASSWTSGTDTQYF. DNA for the CDR3: TGTGCCAGCAGTTGGACTAGCGGCACAGATACGCAGTATTTT.

By its share, this clone is medium-sized. The genes are TRBV7-3 and TRBJ2-2; 10 bases are shared with TRBD2. V dropped 0 bases and J dropped 7; count of bases not matched to a gene: 8. Germline CDR1 reads SGHTA; CDR2 reads FQGTGA. The CDR3 sequence is 17 residues long. CDR3: CASSLTLLAGAGGELFF. The CDR3 DNA is TGTGCCAGCAGCTTAACGCTCCTAGCGGGAGCTGGCGGGGAGCTGTTTTTT.

The chain uses TRBV9 and TRBJ2-1; D gene uncertain. The CDR3 runs to 14 residues. Trimming took off 3 bases at V and 0 bases at J, with 7 bases between the two ends. Germline V lookup: CDR1 SGDLS, CDR2 YYNGEE. CDR3 coding DNA: TGTGCCAGCAGCGCACAGAGCTCCTACAATGAGCAGTTCTTC. This encodes CASSAQSSYNEQFF.

By sample fraction, this clone is large. The chain couples TRBV6-6 to TRBJ2-1; no firm D call. Between the trimmed V and J ends, which lost 4 bases and 5 bases, there was a span of 12 bases. This CDR3 has 14 amino acids. Germline CDR1 reads MNHNY; CDR2 reads SVGAGI (reference sequence). The CDR3 here is CASSFALSHNEQFF. In nucleotides, the CDR3 is TGTGCCAGCAGTTTTGCTCTCTCTCACAATGAGCAGTTCTTC.

The CDR3 here is CASEFGTSGECSGEQYF. In DNA, the CDR3 is TGTGCCAGTGAATTTGGGACTAGCGGGGAGTGTTCGGGCGAGCAGTACTTC. The chain employs TRBV27 and TRBJ2-7; 13 bases line up with TRBD2. The CDR3 is made up of 17 amino acids. Germline assignment: CDR1 MNHEY and CDR2 SMNVEV (reference sequence). V lost 9 bases, J lost 6 bases, and 17 bases stayed unmatched.

The chain recombines TRBV25-1 with TRBJ2-1; TRBD1 might be the D (5 bases). The CDR3 has 16 amino acids. The germline gives CDR1 MGHDK, CDR2 SYGVNS. Between the trimmed V and J ends, which lost 1 base and 3 bases, there was a span of 13 bases. The CDR3 coding sequence is TGTGCCAGCAGTGAATCGGCAGGGAACGTCTACAATGAGCAGTTCTTC. Protein product: CASSESAGNVYNEQFF.

This clone was counted between two and nine times. This chain links TRBV11-2 with TRBJ2-7, with unresolved D. V shed 1 base and J shed 6 bases, with 4 bases lying between them. Germline CDR1 and CDR2: SGHAT and FQNNGV. This CDR3 has 11 amino acids. In DNA, the CDR3 is TGTGCCAGCAGCTTAGTCCTCGAGCAGTACTTC. Protein sequence: CASSLVLEQYF.

The rearrangement links TRBV5-1 to TRBJ2-1; D possibly corresponds to TRBD2 (5 bases). Germline V lookup: CDR1 SGHRS, CDR2 YFSETQ. V dropped 0 bases and J dropped 10 bases, with 14 bases sitting between them. This CDR3 is 14 amino acids long. CDR3 residues: CASSLGESPSEQFF. DNA of the CDR3: TGCGCCAGCAGCTTGGGGGAATCTCCTAGCGAGCAGTTCTTC.

CDR3 sequence (DNA): TGTGCCAGCAGCTTGGTCCCAGATACGCAGTATTTT. It translates to CASSLVPDTQYF. This rearrangement joins TRBV5-4 to TRBJ2-3; D remains ambiguous. The V end lost 0 bases, the J end lost 4 bases, and 3 bases lay between the germline ends. The germline CDR1 and CDR2 sequences are SGHNT and YYREEE (reference sequence). This CDR3 comprises 12 residues.

The chain combines TRBV7-9 with TRBJ2-1; possibly TRBD1 or TRBD2 for D (6 bases each). Germline V CDR1 and CDR2: SEHNR, FQNEAQ (reference sequence). The V end lost 5 bases, the J end lost 5 bases, and 16 bases lay between the germline ends. The CDR3 totals 15 residues. The CDR3 here is CASSPGGPGHNEQFF. In DNA, the CDR3 is TGTGCCAGCAGCCCTGGGGGGCCGGGTCACAATGAGCAGTTCTTC.

CDR3 protein: CASSAFVAEAFF. The DNA of the CDR3 is TGTGCCAGCAGCGCTTTTGTCGCTGAAGCTTTCTTT. The chain is built from TRBV7-9 and TRBJ1-1; no firm D call. Germline V lookup: CDR1 SEHNR, CDR2 FQNEAQ (reference sequence). This CDR3 is 12 amino acids long. Trimming removed 5 bases from V and 6 bases from J, with 10 bases in between.

This chain connects TRBV29-1 to TRBJ2-3; a possible D gene is TRBD1 (5 bases). V dropped 6 bases and J dropped 0 bases, with 13 bases sitting between them. Germline CDR1 is SQVTM and CDR2 is ANQGSEA. The CDR3 extends over 14 amino acids. The CDR3 DNA follows: TGCAGCGTAGTACAGGTTTCGAGCACAGATACGCAGTATTTT. Translating gives CSVVQVSSTDTQYF.

The chain combines TRBV7-6 with TRBJ1-1; D is undetermined. Per germline, CDR1 SGHVS and CDR2 FNYEAQ. The V gene lost 1 base and the J gene lost 7 bases, with 4 bases spanning the gap. The CDR3 covers 11 residues. The CDR3 sequence is CASSLGREAFF. For the CDR3, the DNA is TGTGCCAGCAGCTTAGGGCGTGAAGCTTTCTTT.

The gene calls are TRBV11-3 and TRBJ2-2; D is unclear. Trimming shortened V by 5 bases and J by 5 bases, and 12 bases separated the two germline ends. CDR3 length equals 14 residues. Looked up from germline, CDR1 is SGHNT and CDR2 is YENEEA. The CDR3 sequence: CASSPVRGTGELFF. The CDR3 DNA is TGTGCCAGCAGCCCTGTACGAGGAACCGGGGAGCTGTTTTTT. The whole variable domain, filled in from reference TRBV11-3 and TRBJ2-2, reads EAGVVQSPRYKIIEKKQPVAFWCNPISGHNTLYWYLQNLGQGPELLIRYENEEAVDDSQLPKDRFSAERLKGVDSTLKIQPAELGDSAVYLCASSPVRGTGELFFGEGSRLTVL.

This chain connects TRBV28 to TRBJ1-1; weak D call: TRBD1 (5 bases). V was clipped by 7 bases and J by 4 bases, with 19 bases between them. There are 15 residues in the CDR3. Germline-derived CDR1 and CDR2 are MDHEN and SYDVKM. The CDR3: CASTSLGGFITEAFF. The DNA of the CDR3 is TGTGCCAGCACTTCCCTTGGGGGGTTTATCACTGAAGCTTTCTTT.

This clone came up a few times. The J gene is TRBJ1-5, the V gene TRBV28; TRBD1 aligns across 9 bases. The V and J ends lost 6 bases and 6 bases, in that order; junction bases with no gene match: 9. CDR1 is MDHEN and CDR2 is SYDVKM in the germline V gene. The CDR3 covers 15 residues. CDR3: CASRPAGTGIQPQHF. The DNA for the CDR3 is TGTGCCAGCAGACCCGCCGGGACAGGGATTCAGCCCCAGCATTTT. Combining the CDR3 with reference TRBV28 and TRBJ1-5 gives the whole variable domain DVKVTQSSRYLVKRTGEKVFLECVQDMDHENMFWYRQDPGLGLRLIYFSYDVKMKEKGDIPEGYSVSREKKERFSLILESASTNQTSMYLCASRPAGTGIQPQHFGDGTRLSIL.

This chain connects TRBV15 to TRBJ2-5; no clear D gene. V was pared by 0 bases and J by 1 base, with 9 bases between. In germline, CDR1 is LNHNV, CDR2 YYDKDF (reference sequence). The CDR3 runs to 15 residues. CDR3 sequence reads: CATSRDRVTQETQYF. Written as DNA, the CDR3 is TGTGCCACCAGCAGAGATCGAGTTACCCAAGAGACCCAGTACTTC.

This clone is termed medium-sized. The rearrangement joins TRBV11-2 to TRBJ1-3, with D unclear. The germline gives CDR1 SGHAT, CDR2 FQNNGV. The V end was cut by 1 base, the J end by 0 bases, with 10 bases between. The CDR3 length is 16 residues. The CDR3 sequence is CASSLVRTGSGNTIYF. The CDR3 region has the DNA TGTGCCAGCAGCTTAGTACGGACCGGCTCTGGAAACACCATATATTTT.

The gene calls are TRBV28 and TRBJ1-5, with 11 bases fitting TRBD1. The CDR3 spans 13 residues. Germline V lookup: CDR1 MDHEN, CDR2 SYDVKM. Trimming cost V 11 bases and J 3 bases; bases outside gene matches: 3. CDR3 region: CAGQGANNQPQHF. The CDR3 DNA follows: TGTGCCGGACAGGGGGCCAACAATCAGCCCCAGCATTTT.

The chain links TRBV6-6 to TRBJ2-7; possibly TRBD2 for D (7 bases). The CDR3 length is 12 residues. Between the trimmed V and J ends, which lost 6 bases and 5 bases, there was a span of 11 bases. In germline, CDR1 is MNHNY, CDR2 SVGAGI (reference sequence). CDR3 in amino acids: CASREGGDEQYF. The CDR3, as DNA: TGTGCCAGCAGGGAGGGGGGGGACGAGCAGTACTTC.

This chain connects TRBV28 to TRBJ2-1; 9 nucleotides line up with TRBD2. The CDR3 loop spans 16 amino acids. Germline V gives CDR1 MDHEN, CDR2 SYDVKM. V was pared by 6 bases and J by 2 bases, with 8 bases of the junction left unmatched. The CDR3 sequence is CASSPLLAGTYNEQFF. Here the CDR3 DNA reads TGTGCCAGCAGCCCACTGCTAGCGGGGACCTACAATGAGCAGTTCTTC.

The rearrangement joins TRBV28 to TRBJ2-2; D remains ambiguous. The V end lost 9 bases, the J end lost 1 base, and 9 bases lay between the germline ends. This CDR3 has 13 residues. Germline V gene lookup returns CDR1 MDHEN and CDR2 SYDVKM. The CDR3 spells CASEFRNTGELFF. The CDR3 bases are TGTGCCAGTGAATTCAGGAACACCGGGGAGCTGTTTTTT. Supplemented by reference TRBV28 and TRBJ2-2, the full variable domain reads DVKVTQSSRYLVKRTGEKVFLECVQDMDHENMFWYRQDPGLGLRLIYFSYDVKMKEKGDIPEGYSVSREKKERFSLILESASTNQTSMYLCASEFRNTGELFFGEGSRLTVL.